Given below is one T cell receptor (beta chain) in context. This sample is part of a study of blood T cell repertoires in COVID-19. In the study overall: The origin of the acute and convalescent COVID-19 samples was the United States, Italy and Spain. Sample material is recorded as cDNA or gDNA derived from T cells, B-cell-depleted T cells, or PBMCs.

How the authors handled the data: Reference gene primer amplification gave estimated nucleated cell counts. Profiled with immunoSEQ multiplex PCR; TCRdb holds only in-frame clones, not every one. Clone size and V and J calls were adopted from that table, with D and trimming inferred from the DNA. The table has some 8,000 clones, roughly 83% seen once; the top ten hold 18%. After removal of 1 base from V and 7 bases from J, the junction contained 7 bases not matched to a gene. Looked up from germline, CDR1 is MDHEN and CDR2 is SYDVKM. CDR3 length: 15 residues. The V gene is TRBV28, the J gene TRBJ1-5; the match to TRBD1 covers 7 bases. The sequencing input was peripheral blood. This clonotype originated in a human donor with active COVID-19. The donor label of this sample is uncertain. The CDR3 reads CASSLSPGGEQPQHF. CDR3 DNA sequence: TGTGCCAGCAGTTTATCACCAGGGGGTGAACAGCCCCAGCATTTT.